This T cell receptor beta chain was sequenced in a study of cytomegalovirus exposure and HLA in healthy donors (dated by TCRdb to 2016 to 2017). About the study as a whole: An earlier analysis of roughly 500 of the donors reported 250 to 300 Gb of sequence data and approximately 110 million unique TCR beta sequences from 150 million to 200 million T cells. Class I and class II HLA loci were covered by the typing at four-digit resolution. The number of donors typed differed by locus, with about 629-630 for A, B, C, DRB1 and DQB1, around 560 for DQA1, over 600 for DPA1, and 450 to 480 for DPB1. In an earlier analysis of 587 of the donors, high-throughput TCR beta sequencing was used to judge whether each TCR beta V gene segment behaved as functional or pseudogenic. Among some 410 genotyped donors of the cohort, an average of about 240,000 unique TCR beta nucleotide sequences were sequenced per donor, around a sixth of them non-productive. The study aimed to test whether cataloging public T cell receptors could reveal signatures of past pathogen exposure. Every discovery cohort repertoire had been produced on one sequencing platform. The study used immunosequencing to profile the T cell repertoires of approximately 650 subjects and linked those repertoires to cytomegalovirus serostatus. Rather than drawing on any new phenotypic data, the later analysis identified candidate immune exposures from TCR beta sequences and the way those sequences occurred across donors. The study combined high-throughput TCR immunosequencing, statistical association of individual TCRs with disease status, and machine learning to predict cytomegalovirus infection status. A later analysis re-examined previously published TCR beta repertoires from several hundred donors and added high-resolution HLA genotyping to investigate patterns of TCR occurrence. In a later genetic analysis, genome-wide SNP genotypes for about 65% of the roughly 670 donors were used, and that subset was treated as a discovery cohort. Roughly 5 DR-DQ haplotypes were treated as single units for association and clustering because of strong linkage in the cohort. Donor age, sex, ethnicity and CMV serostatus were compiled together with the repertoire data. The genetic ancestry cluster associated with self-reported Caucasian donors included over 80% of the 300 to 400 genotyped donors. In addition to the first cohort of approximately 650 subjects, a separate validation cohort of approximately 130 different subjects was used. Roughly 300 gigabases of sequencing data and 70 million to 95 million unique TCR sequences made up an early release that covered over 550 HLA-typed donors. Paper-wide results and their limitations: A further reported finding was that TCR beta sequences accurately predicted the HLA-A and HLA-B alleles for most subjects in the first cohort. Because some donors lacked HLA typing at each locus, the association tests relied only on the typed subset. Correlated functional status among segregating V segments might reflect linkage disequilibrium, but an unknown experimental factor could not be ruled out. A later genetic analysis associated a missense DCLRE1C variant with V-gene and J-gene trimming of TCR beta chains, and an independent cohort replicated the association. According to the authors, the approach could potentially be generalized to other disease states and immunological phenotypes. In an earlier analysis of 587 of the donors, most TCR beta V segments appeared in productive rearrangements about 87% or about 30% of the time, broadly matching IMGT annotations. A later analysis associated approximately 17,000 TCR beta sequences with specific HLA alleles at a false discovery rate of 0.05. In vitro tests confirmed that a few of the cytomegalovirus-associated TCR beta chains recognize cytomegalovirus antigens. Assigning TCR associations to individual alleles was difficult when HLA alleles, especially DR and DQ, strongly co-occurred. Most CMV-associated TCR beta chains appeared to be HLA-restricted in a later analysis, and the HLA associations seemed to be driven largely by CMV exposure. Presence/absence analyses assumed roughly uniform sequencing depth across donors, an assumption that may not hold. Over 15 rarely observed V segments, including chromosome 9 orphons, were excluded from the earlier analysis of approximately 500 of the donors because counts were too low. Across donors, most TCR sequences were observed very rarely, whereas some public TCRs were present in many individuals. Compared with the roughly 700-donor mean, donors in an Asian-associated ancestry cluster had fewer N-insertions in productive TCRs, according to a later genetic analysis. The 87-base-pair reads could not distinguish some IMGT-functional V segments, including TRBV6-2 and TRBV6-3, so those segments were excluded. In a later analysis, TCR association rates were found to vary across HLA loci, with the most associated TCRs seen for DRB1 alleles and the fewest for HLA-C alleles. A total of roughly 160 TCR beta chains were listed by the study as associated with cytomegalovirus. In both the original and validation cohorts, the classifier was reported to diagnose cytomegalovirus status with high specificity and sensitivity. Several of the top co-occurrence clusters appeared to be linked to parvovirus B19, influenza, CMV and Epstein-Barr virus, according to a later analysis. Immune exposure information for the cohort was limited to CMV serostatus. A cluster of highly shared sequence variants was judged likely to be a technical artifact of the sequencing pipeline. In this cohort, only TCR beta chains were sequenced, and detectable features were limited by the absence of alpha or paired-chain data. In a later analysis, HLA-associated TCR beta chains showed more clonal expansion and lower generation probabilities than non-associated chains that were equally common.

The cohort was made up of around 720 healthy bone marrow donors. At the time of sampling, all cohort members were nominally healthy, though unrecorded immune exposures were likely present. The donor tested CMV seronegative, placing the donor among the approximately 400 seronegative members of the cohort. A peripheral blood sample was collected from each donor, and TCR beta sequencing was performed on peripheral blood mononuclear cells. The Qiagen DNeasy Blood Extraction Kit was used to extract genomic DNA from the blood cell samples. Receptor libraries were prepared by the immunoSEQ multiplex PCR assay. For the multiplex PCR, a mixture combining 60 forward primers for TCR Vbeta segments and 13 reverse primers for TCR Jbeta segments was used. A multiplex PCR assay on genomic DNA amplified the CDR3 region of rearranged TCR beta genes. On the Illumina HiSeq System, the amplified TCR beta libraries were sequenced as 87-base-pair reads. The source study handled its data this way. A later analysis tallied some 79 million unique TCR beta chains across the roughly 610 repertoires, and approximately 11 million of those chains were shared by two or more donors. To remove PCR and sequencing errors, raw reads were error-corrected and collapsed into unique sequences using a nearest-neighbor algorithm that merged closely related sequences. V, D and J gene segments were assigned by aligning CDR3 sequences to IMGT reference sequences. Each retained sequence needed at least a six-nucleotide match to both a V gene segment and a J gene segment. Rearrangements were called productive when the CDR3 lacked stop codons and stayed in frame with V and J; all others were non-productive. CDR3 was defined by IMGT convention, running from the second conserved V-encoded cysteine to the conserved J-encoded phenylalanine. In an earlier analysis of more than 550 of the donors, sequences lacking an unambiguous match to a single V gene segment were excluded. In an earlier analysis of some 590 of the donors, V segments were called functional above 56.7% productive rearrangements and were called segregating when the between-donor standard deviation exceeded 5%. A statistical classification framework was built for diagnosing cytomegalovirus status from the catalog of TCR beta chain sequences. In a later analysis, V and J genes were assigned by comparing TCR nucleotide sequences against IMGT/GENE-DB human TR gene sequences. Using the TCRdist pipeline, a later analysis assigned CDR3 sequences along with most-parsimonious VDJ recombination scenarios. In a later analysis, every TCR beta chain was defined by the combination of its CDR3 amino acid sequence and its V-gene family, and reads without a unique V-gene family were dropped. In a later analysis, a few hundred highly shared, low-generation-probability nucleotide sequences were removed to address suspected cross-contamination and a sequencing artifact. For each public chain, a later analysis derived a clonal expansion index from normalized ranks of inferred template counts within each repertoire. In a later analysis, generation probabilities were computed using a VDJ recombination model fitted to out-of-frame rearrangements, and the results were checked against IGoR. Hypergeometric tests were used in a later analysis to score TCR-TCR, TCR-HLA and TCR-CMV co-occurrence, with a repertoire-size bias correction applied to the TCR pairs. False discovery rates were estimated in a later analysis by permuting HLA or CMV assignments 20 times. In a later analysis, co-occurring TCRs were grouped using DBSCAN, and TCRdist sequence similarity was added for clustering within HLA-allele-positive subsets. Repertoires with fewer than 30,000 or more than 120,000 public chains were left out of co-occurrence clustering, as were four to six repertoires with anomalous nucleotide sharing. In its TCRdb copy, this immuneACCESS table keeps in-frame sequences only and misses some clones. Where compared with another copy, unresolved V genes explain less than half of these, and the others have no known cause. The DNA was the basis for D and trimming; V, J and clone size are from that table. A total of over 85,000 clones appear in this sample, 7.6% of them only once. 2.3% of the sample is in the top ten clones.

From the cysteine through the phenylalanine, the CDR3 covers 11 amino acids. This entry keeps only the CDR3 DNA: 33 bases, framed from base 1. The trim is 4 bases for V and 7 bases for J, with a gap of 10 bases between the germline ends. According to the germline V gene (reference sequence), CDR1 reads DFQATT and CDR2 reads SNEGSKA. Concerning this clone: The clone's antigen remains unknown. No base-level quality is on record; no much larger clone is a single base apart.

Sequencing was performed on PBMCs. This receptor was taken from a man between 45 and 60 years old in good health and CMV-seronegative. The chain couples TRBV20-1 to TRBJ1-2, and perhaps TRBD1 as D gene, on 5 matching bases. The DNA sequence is TGCAGTGCTACAGGGTTTAGTGGCTACACCTTC. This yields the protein CSATGFSGYTF.